The 17 T cell receptor beta chains given below trace back to one sample, sequenced in a study of blood T cell repertoires in COVID-19. Clones were sequenced by immunoSEQ multiplex PCR, and TCRdb holds only the in-frame ones, with some missing. The sample lists about 430,000 clones; 88% were seen once. Input material: PBMCs or T cells enriched from blood (not recorded which). These receptors originate from a woman younger than 35 who had been exposed to COVID-19.

J is TRBJ1-5 and V is TRBV20-1, with TRBD1 as a possible D gene (5 bases). V lost 4 bases and J 0 bases, leaving 13 bases between the germline ends. Germline CDR1 is DFQATT and CDR2 is SNEGSKA (reference sequence). The CDR3 contains 15 residues. The CDR3 DNA reads as TGCAGTGCTATTGAGTGGCAGGGTAGCAATCAGCCCCAGCATTTT. This translates into CSAIEWQGSNQPQHF.

This sequence joins TRBV11-2 and TRBJ2-3; D is uncertain. V gave up 1 base and J gave up 4 bases, with 9 bases separating them. The CDR3 totals 14 residues. Germline V gene data show CDR1 as SGHAT and CDR2 as FQNNGV. DNA of the CDR3: TGTGCCAGCAGCTTAGGAGGTATCGCAGATACGCAGTATTTT. Its protein product is CASSLGGIADTQYF.

CDR3 in amino acids: CASATGTGRSYEQYF. Here the CDR3 DNA reads TGTGCCAGCGCAACCGGGACAGGACGTTCCTACGAGCAGTACTTC. The chain couples TRBV2 to TRBJ2-7; the match to TRBD1 covers 8 bases. This CDR3 region has 15 residues. V dropped 8 bases and J dropped 1; count of bases not matched to a gene: 10. Germline CDR1 and CDR2: SNHLY and FYNNEI.

The chain is built from TRBV2 and TRBJ1-2, with TRBD1 matching over 10 bases. Losses at the gene ends were 8 bases for V and 7 bases for J; bases not matched to a gene: 7. The CDR3 totals 13 residues. In germline, CDR1 is SNHLY, CDR2 FYNNEI. The CDR3 sequence: CASHRQGAGGYTF. The CDR3 DNA is TGTGCCAGCCACCGACAGGGGGCGGGTGGCTACACCTTC.

J is TRBJ2-2 and V is TRBV9, with TRBD1 matching over 9 bases. Looked up from germline, CDR1 is SGDLS and CDR2 is YYNGEE. V dropped 0 bases and J dropped 4; count of bases not matched to a gene: 7. There are 17 residues in the CDR3. In nucleotides, the CDR3 is TGTGCCAGCAGCGTAGCGGGACAGGGAGGGACCACCGGGGAGCTGTTTTTT. Protein product: CASSVAGQGGTTGELFF.

The chain has TRBV5-1 and TRBJ2-7, with D unresolved. The CDR3 has 14 residues. Trimming left V 1 base short and J 0 bases short, with 8 bases between. Germline V lookup: CDR1 SGHRS, CDR2 YFSETQ. CDR3 sequence: CASSLFAGSYEQYF. The CDR3 region has the DNA TGCGCCAGCAGCTTGTTTGCCGGCTCCTACGAGCAGTACTTC.

This chain uses TRBV5-5 with TRBJ2-7; D possibly corresponds to TRBD2 (5 bases). Germline V gene sequence: CDR1 SGHKS, CDR2 YYEKEE (reference sequence). This CDR3 region has 16 residues. Between the trimmed V and J ends, which lost 4 bases and 0 bases, there was a span of 17 bases. CDR3 residues: CASSTGLTYDSYEQYF. In DNA form, the CDR3 reads TGTGCCAGCAGCACCGGACTGACCTATGACTCCTACGAGCAGTACTTC.

The gene calls are TRBV7-2 and TRBJ1-2; possibly TRBD1 for D (6 bases). The V gene lost 3 bases and the J gene lost 8 bases, with 19 bases spanning the gap. In germline, CDR1 is SGHTA, CDR2 FQGNSA. The CDR3 extends over 15 amino acids. CDR3 coding DNA: TGTGCCAGCAGCTTGCTGACAGGCTTGATTGGGGGCTACACCTTC. It translates to CASSLLTGLIGGYTF. Complete variable domain (other parts from reference TRBV7-2 and TRBJ1-2): GAGVSQSPSNKVTEKGKDVELRCDPISGHTALYWYRQSLGQGLEFLIYFQGNSAPDKSGLPSDRFSAERTGGSVSTLTIQRTQQEDSAVYLCASSLLTGLIGGYTFGSGTRLTVV.

This clone was detected a few times. The chain links TRBV7-9 to TRBJ2-7; D is ambiguous. V lost 1 base and J lost 4, with 5 bases in between. Per germline, CDR1 SEHNR and CDR2 FQNEAQ (reference sequence). CDR3 length equals 12 residues. CDR3 DNA: TGTGCCAGCAGCTTAGACTGGTACGAGCAGTACTTC. Its protein is CASSLDWYEQYF.

The chain couples TRBV27 to TRBJ2-3; no definite D call. This CDR3 comprises 14 residues. The germline gives CDR1 MNHEY, CDR2 SMNVEV (reference sequence). The V gene lost 6 bases and the J gene lost 3 bases, with 13 bases spanning the gap. CDR3 in amino acids: CASSLIGETDTQYF. Here the CDR3 DNA reads TGTGCCAGCAGCTTGATAGGAGAAACAGATACGCAGTATTTT.

The chain couples TRBV15 to TRBJ2-7; 7 positions match TRBD1. Trimming removed 1 base from V and 6 bases from J; junction bases left unmatched: 12. Germline V gives CDR1 LNHNV, CDR2 YYDKDF (reference sequence). The CDR3 has 16 residues. The CDR3 loop is CATSRGYPLTGTEQYF. The DNA of the CDR3 is TGTGCCACCAGCAGAGGATACCCGTTGACAGGGACCGAGCAGTACTTC.

J is TRBJ2-7 and V is TRBV28, with TRBD2 matching 8 bases. This CDR3 is 19 amino acids long. Germline assignment: CDR1 MDHEN and CDR2 SYDVKM. The junction had 17 bases not matched to a gene; V was cut back by 1 base and J by 3 bases. CDR3 coding DNA: TGTGCCAGCAGTTTATTTCTCACTCGGGAGGGGAATTCAATCTACGAGCAGTACTTC. Translation: CASSLFLTREGNSIYEQYF.

This chain uses TRBV30 with TRBJ1-1; the D is unclear. This CDR3 spans 12 amino acids. Germline-derived CDR1 and CDR2 are GTSNPN and SVGIG (reference sequence). The V and J ends lost 3 bases and 2 bases respectively, with 7 bases between them. The CDR3 DNA is TGTGCCTGGAGATCAGGAAACACTGAAGCTTTCTTT. The encoded protein is CAWRSGNTEAFF.

V gene TRBV7-7 combines with J gene TRBJ2-5, with 9 bases aligning to TRBD2. The CDR3 covers 17 residues. Trimming removed 1 base from V and 2 bases from J; junction bases left unmatched: 8. CDR1 SSHAT and CDR2 FNYEAQ come from the germline V gene (reference sequence). The CDR3 region has the DNA TGTGCCAGCAGCTTAGGGGGTAGCGGGGGATATCAAGAGACCCAGTACTTC. It encodes CASSLGGSGGYQETQYF. The full variable domain, its missing parts supplied by reference TRBV7-7 and TRBJ2-5, is GAGVSQSPRYKVTKRGQDVTLRCDPISSHATLYWYQQALGQGPEFLTYFNYEAQPDKSGLPSDRFSAERPEGSISTLTIQRTEQRDSAMYRCASSLGGSGGYQETQYFGPGTRLLVL.

This clone was seen just once. The CDR3 loop is CASSSIRQESNYGYTF. The DNA for the CDR3 is TGTGCCAGCAGTTCGATTAGACAGGAGTCTAACTATGGCTACACCTTC. V usage is TRBV27 and J usage is TRBJ1-2, with D perhaps TRBD1 (6 bases). CDR3 length: 16 amino acids. Trimming removed 4 bases from V and 0 bases from J, with 15 bases in between. The germline V gene has CDR1 MNHEY and CDR2 SMNVEV (reference sequence).

The chain links TRBV7-2 to TRBJ2-1; 14 nucleotides match TRBD2. CDR3 length: 18 amino acids. Germline-derived CDR1 and CDR2 are SGHTA and FQGNSA. V lost 4 bases to trimming and J lost 7 bases; unmatched junction nucleotides: 12. The CDR3 protein is CASSWQVLTSGRENEQFF. DNA of the CDR3: TGTGCCAGCAGCTGGCAGGTATTGACTAGCGGGAGGGAGAATGAGCAGTTCTTC.

The chain employs TRBV6-5 and TRBJ1-1, with D tentatively TRBD1 (6 bases). The germline CDR1 and CDR2 sequences are MNHEY and SVGAGI. There are 15 residues in the CDR3. The V end lost 5 bases, the J end lost 0 bases, and 13 bases lay between the germline ends. CDR3 sequence reads: CASSPTDSLNTEAFF. The CDR3 coding sequence is TGTGCCAGCAGTCCCACGGACAGCTTGAACACTGAAGCTTTCTTT.